Presented here are 25 T cell receptor beta chains from one specimen sequenced in a study of blood T cell repertoires in COVID-19. Sequencing used immunoSEQ multiplex PCR; TCRdb keeps in-frame clones, though not all of them. The data hold approximately 190,000 clones, with 83% observed a single time. Sequenced sample: peripheral blood. The source of these receptors is a woman in her thirties or forties with acute or convalescent COVID-19.

The chain is built from TRBV14 and TRBJ2-7, with D perhaps matching TRBD1 (6 bases). The CDR3 length is 15 residues. With 4 bases removed from V and 3 bases from J, the gap between germline ends came to 16 bases. The germline V gene has CDR1 SGHDN and CDR2 FVKESK. The CDR3 is CASSPTGLGLYEQYF. DNA for the CDR3: TGTGCCAGCAGCCCCACAGGGTTGGGGCTCTACGAGCAGTACTTC.

This clone appeared a few times. This chain joins TRBV6-1 and TRBJ1-5, with D possibly TRBD1 on 6 matching bases. Germline V gives CDR1 MNHNS, CDR2 SASEGT. The V end was cut by 3 bases, the J end by 2 bases, with 11 bases between. The CDR3 consists of 15 residues. The CDR3 sequence is CASSDGTKGNQPQHF. CDR3 nucleotide sequence: TGTGCCAGCAGTGATGGGACAAAGGGCAATCAGCCCCAGCATTTT.

The genes are TRBV11-2 and TRBJ2-1; D is perhaps TRBD2 (6 bases). The V end was cut by 9 bases, the J end by 6 bases, with 21 bases between. This CDR3 is built from 15 residues. Germline values: CDR1 SGHAT, CDR2 FQNNGV. The chain's CDR3 is CASDGRRGLTNEQFF. For the CDR3, the DNA is TGTGCCAGTGACGGAAGGAGGGGCCTTACCAATGAGCAGTTCTTC.

The chain carries TRBV13 and TRBJ2-1, with D unclear. V was pared by 1 base and J by 6 bases, with 7 bases between. The germline V gene has CDR1 PRHDT and CDR2 FYEKMQ (reference sequence). This CDR3 spans 13 amino acids. Here the CDR3 reads CASSLEQFNEQFF. CDR3 bases: TGTGCCAGCAGCTTAGAACAGTTCAATGAGCAGTTCTTC.

The chain recombines TRBV28 with TRBJ2-1, with TRBD1 matching over 9 bases. With 5 bases clipped from V and 8 bases from J, the junction kept 10 bases outside the gene matches. CDR3 length: 15 amino acids. Germline CDR1 is MDHEN and CDR2 is SYDVKM. CDR3 DNA sequence: TGTGCCAGCAGTCAGCCGGGACAGGGAAGACATGAGCAGTTCTTC. Its protein product is CASSQPGQGRHEQFF.

The genes are TRBV3-1 (or the pseudogene TRBV3-2) and TRBJ1-1; maybe TRBD1 (5 bases). Trimming took 4 bases from V and 5 from J, leaving 23 bases between them. The CDR3 spans 17 residues. Germline V lookup: CDR1 LGHDT, CDR2 YNNKEL (reference sequence). The CDR3 DNA reads TGTGCCAGCAGCCGGGGGAGGGGCAACCTCTATATGACTGAAGCTTTCTTT. Its translation: CASSRGRGNLYMTEAFF.

This clone was counted a few times. The chain carries TRBV5-1 and TRBJ2-1, with D perhaps TRBD2 (5 bases). The V gene's germline CDR1 is SGHRS and CDR2 YFSETQ. The CDR3 has 13 amino acids. Trimming removed 4 bases at V and 0 bases at J, with 5 bases between. This CDR3 reads CASSRDSYNEQFF. Written as DNA, the CDR3 is TGCGCCAGCAGCCGGGACTCCTACAATGAGCAGTTCTTC.

The chain links TRBV2 to TRBJ2-3; possibly TRBD1 for D (6 bases). This CDR3 has 16 amino acids. Germline V CDR1 and CDR2: SNHLY, FYNNEI. Trimming stripped 3 bases from V and 0 bases from J, with 13 bases between. This CDR3 reads CASSDRGPRSTDTQYF. The DNA of the CDR3 is TGTGCCAGCAGTGACAGGGGACCCCGTAGCACAGATACGCAGTATTTT.

This chain uses TRBV27 with TRBJ2-7; TRBD1 matches at 10 bases. The V gene's germline CDR1 is MNHEY and CDR2 SMNVEV (reference sequence). The length of the CDR3 is 15 residues. Unmatched junction bases numbered 5, after V lost 1 base and J lost 5 bases. The CDR3 nucleotides are TGTGCCAGCAGTTTATTGACAGGGGGCCGGGACGAGCAGTACTTC. As protein: CASSLLTGGRDEQYF.

This clone was counted a single time. The chain has TRBV24-1 and TRBJ2-1; tentatively, D is TRBD1 (5 bases). The CDR3 runs 14 residues. Trimming pared 5 bases from V and 0 bases from J, leaving 7 bases between. Germline CDR1 is KGHDR and CDR2 is SFDVKD. The CDR3 reads CATSVDSSYNEQFF. The DNA for the CDR3 is TGTGCCACCAGTGTTGACAGCTCCTACAATGAGCAGTTCTTC.

The chain links TRBV21-1 to TRBJ2-5; TRBD2 is the table's D call, not checked against the DNA. TRBV21-1 is listed as a pseudogene. The CDR3 is 17 amino acids. This CDR3 is CASSKVTSGRAWETQYF. The CDR3 DNA sequence: TGTGCCAGCAGCAAAGTGACTAGCGGGAGGGCCTGGGAGACCCAGTACTTC.

The rearrangement uses TRBV4-2 and TRBJ1-6; D remains ambiguous. Germline V gene data show CDR1 as LGHNA and CDR2 as YNFKEQ. Trimming took 0 bases from V and 8 from J, leaving 14 bases between them. The CDR3 consists of 16 residues. The CDR3 nucleotides read TGTGCCAGCAGCCAAGATTTGGGGAGGGAGGATTCACCCCTCCACTTT. This encodes CASSQDLGREDSPLHF.

The J gene is TRBJ1-1, the V gene TRBV4-1; D gene unclear. Germline V lookup: CDR1 MGHRA, CDR2 YSYEKL. The germline V and J ends were trimmed by 0 bases and 2 bases, with 10 bases remaining between them. The CDR3 totals 15 residues. The CDR3 spells CASSQEPGLNTEAFF. The CDR3 region has the DNA TGCGCCAGCAGCCAAGAGCCAGGCCTAAACACTGAAGCTTTCTTT.

This clone has only one observation. V and J are TRBV5-1 and TRBJ2-2; possible D gene TRBD2, 5 bases. CDR1 is SGHRS, CDR2 YFSETQ, per germline. CDR3 length: 16 residues. V gave up 2 bases and J gave up 6 bases, with 17 bases separating them. In DNA, the CDR3 is TGCGCCAGCAGCTTCTCCGGGGTATATGGGTCCGGGGAGCTGTTTTTT. Translation gives CASSFSGVYGSGELFF.

The rearrangement links TRBV4-1 to TRBJ2-7; 10 positions match TRBD1. The V and J ends lost 1 base and 5 bases, in that order; junction bases with no gene match: 11. The CDR3 has 17 residues. Germline CDR1 reads MGHRA; CDR2 reads YSYEKL. The CDR3 loop is CASSQATGQGRGDEQYF. In DNA form, the CDR3 reads TGCGCCAGCAGCCAAGCTACGGGACAGGGGAGGGGGGACGAGCAGTACTTC.

This chain connects TRBV7-2 to TRBJ2-7, with 8 bases aligning to TRBD2. CDR1 SGHTA and CDR2 FQGNSA come from the germline V gene. The CDR3 covers 15 residues. Germline trimming cut 1 base from V and 3 bases from J; bases unmatched to any gene: 5. The CDR3: CASSLEGAGGYEQYF. Written as DNA, the CDR3 is TGTGCCAGCAGCTTAGAAGGCGCGGGAGGCTACGAGCAGTACTTC.

The chain recombines TRBV7-2 with TRBJ2-7, with 7 bases aligning to TRBD2. Germline loops: CDR1 SGHTA, CDR2 FQGNSA. V was clipped by 5 bases and J by 2 bases; unmatched bases: 6. The CDR3 has 14 amino acids. DNA for the CDR3: TGTGCCAGCAGCCGGTTGGCGGGAGCCTACGAGCAGTACTTC. Translated: CASSRLAGAYEQYF.

On this clone itself: At the DNA level, this CDR3 is encoded by other sequences in the same sample as well. The chain carries TRBV30 and TRBJ1-5; D call uncertain. Germline CDR1 GTSNPN, CDR2 SVGIG (reference sequence). Trimming shortened V by 0 bases and J by 1 base, and 4 bases separated the two germline ends. There are 13 residues in the CDR3. The CDR3 sequence is CAWSVRSNQPQHF. Here the CDR3 DNA reads TGTGCCTGGAGTGTCCGGAGCAATCAGCCCCAGCATTTT.

This clone turned up a few times. The chain uses TRBV6-6 and TRBJ2-7; the match to TRBD1 covers 9 bases. V was clipped by 2 bases and J by 1 base; unmatched bases: 6. CDR3 length equals 16 residues. CDR1 and CDR2 from the germline V gene are MNHNY and SVGAGI (reference sequence). The CDR3 DNA sequence: TGTGCCAGCAGTTACGCGGCGGGACAGGGTTCCTACGAGCAGTACTTC. Translated: CASSYAAGQGSYEQYF.

The chain is built from TRBV3-1 (or the pseudogene TRBV3-2) and TRBJ2-3, with D maybe TRBD2 (5 bases). The germline V and J ends were trimmed by 6 bases and 6 bases, with 10 bases remaining between them. CDR1 and CDR2 from the germline V gene are LGHDT and YNNKEL (reference sequence). The CDR3 contains 12 residues. This CDR3 reads CASSSGGDTQYF. CDR3 coding DNA: TGTGCCAGCAGTTCAGGCGGGGATACGCAGTATTTT.

The chain links TRBV24-1 to TRBJ2-5; 11 bases match TRBD1. Unmatched junction bases numbered 12, after V lost 3 bases and J lost 7 bases. The germline gives CDR1 KGHDR, CDR2 SFDVKD. This CDR3 is 17 amino acids long. CDR3 region: CATSDRTGTGGLGTQYF. The CDR3 nucleotides are TGTGCCACCAGTGATCGGACGGGGACAGGGGGTTTGGGGACCCAGTACTTC.

This chain uses TRBV7-2 with TRBJ1-6; the D gene is possibly TRBD1 (5 bases). Looked up from germline, CDR1 is SGHTA and CDR2 is FQGNSA. V was shortened by 1 base and J by 10 bases, with 14 bases between the two germline ends. The CDR3 is made up of 15 amino acids. In DNA, the CDR3 is TGTGCCAGCAGCTTAGTCGGGCAGGGAGGGTCACCCCTCCACTTT. The encoded protein is CASSLVGQGGSPLHF.

The genes are TRBV7-9 and TRBJ2-1; 13 bases are a match to TRBD2. Germline-derived CDR1 and CDR2 are SEHNR and FQNEAQ (reference sequence). The CDR3 contains 15 residues. The V gene end was trimmed by 6 bases and the J gene end by 9 bases; junction bases not matched to a gene: 8. The CDR3: CASRPGLAGAGEQFF. CDR3 bases: TGTGCCAGCAGGCCCGGACTAGCGGGAGCGGGTGAGCAGTTCTTC.

This clone was detected a few times. The gene calls are TRBV10-1 and TRBJ2-2; 8 bases are a match to TRBD2. V dropped 6 bases and J dropped 3; count of bases not matched to a gene: 3. The CDR3 has 14 residues. Per germline, CDR1 WNHNN and CDR2 SYGVQD (reference sequence). CDR3 in amino acids: CASRAGADTGELFF. The DNA of the CDR3 is TGCGCCAGCAGAGCGGGAGCCGACACCGGGGAGCTGTTTTTT.

This clone was detected ten times or more. The V gene is TRBV7-6, the J gene TRBJ2-2, with 10 bases fitting TRBD1. Germline CDR1 SGHVS, CDR2 FNYEAQ. This CDR3 comprises 16 residues. Losses at the gene ends were 5 bases for V and 6 bases for J; bases not matched to a gene: 9. The CDR3 nucleotides are TGTGCCAGCAGCACACGACAGGGGGCGGTTTCCGGGGAGCTGTTTTTT. Encoded protein: CASSTRQGAVSGELFF.